This TCR beta chain was captured by sequencing in a study of breast tumors, draining lymph nodes, adjacent tissues. Study results and caveats: Tumor and nontumor repertoires were significantly more similar in luminal-like than in basal-like breast cancer. Tumor TCR diversity was below lymph nodes but above nontumor tissue.

V shed 1 base and J 7 bases; nucleotides not matched to a gene: 10. Germline CDR1 and CDR2: MGHRA and YSYEKL. CDR3 length: 17 amino acids. TCRdb re-derived calls from the multiplex PCR reads in MiXCR, one entry per CDR3 protein. Of around 100,000 distinct CDR3 sequences listed, about 20% are singletons. This clonotype was counted ten times or more. The antigen remains unidentified. The lymph nodes were axillary draining lymph nodes from breast cancer patients. The rearrangement links TRBV4-1 to TRBJ1-5; 10 bases agree with TRBD1. Sequences were obtained from axillary lymph node tissue. The receptor was isolated from a female donor with breast cancer. Some clones in this sample may be carry-over from other donors' samples. CDR3 sequence (DNA): TGCGCCAGCAGCCAAGGGACAGGGGGTTTTTTCGTGCAGCCCCAGCATTTT. It specifies CASSQGTGGFFVQPQHF.